Sequencing of this T cell receptor beta chain was carried out in a study of early T cells in non-severe SARS-CoV-2 infection. Whole-study context: Chains stayed unpaired after sequencing of bulk RNA from unsorted whole blood.

This CDR3 comprises 15 residues. V was pared by 5 bases and J by 1 base, with 7 bases of the junction left unmatched. CDR1 and CDR2 (germline): KGHSH, LQKENI. Whole-study findings and limits: CD4 and private specificities were missed by VDJdb matching, which favored anti-spike CD8 responses.

Individual cDNA molecules were tagged with unique molecular identifiers. TCRdb redid the calling of the 5' RACE reads with MiXCR, one entry per CDR3 protein. The sample has over 50,000 distinct CDR3 sequences; about 16% are singletons. This clonotype was picked up many times. The antigen is not known. This sequence joins TRBV18 and TRBJ1-1; TRBD1 matches at 7 bases. This sample comprised whole blood, obtained at baseline. The clonotype originates from an adult who was a healthcare worker with PCR-confirmed SARS-CoV-2 infection or an uninfected control (not recorded which). CDR3 region: CASSEGQLKNTEAFF. CDR3 DNA: TGTGCCAGCTCAGAGGGACAGTTAAAGAACACTGAAGCTTTCTTT.